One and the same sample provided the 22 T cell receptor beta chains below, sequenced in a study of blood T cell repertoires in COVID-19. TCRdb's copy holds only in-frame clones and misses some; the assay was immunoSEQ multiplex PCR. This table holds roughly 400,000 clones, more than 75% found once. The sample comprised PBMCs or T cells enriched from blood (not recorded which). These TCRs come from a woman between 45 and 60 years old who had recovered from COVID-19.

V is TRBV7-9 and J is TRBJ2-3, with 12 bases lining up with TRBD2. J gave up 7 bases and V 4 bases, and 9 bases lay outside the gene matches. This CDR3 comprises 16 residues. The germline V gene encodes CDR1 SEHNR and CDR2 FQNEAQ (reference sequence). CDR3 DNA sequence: TGTGCCAGCAGCTCGCCGACTAGCGGGGGTCCGTATACGCAGTATTTT. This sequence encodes CASSSPTSGGPYTQYF.

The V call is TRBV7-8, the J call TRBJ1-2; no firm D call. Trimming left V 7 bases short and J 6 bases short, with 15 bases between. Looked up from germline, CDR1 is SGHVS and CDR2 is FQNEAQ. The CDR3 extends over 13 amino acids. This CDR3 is CASTHSPGNGYTF. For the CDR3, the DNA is TGTGCCAGCACCCATTCCCCCGGGAATGGCTACACCTTC.

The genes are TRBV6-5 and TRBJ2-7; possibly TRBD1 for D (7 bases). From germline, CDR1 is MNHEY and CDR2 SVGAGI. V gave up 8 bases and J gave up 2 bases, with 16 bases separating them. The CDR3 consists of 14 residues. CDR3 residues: CASRGFRGAYEQYF. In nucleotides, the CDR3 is TGTGCCAGCCGGGGTTTCAGGGGGGCCTACGAGCAGTACTTC.

DNA of the CDR3: TGTGCCAGCAGCCTTAGAAGGCAGGGGCACTATGGCTACACCTTC. Amino acids: CASSLRRQGHYGYTF. The chain couples TRBV28 to TRBJ1-2; maybe TRBD1 (6 bases). The CDR3 consists of 15 residues. Trimming left V 6 bases short and J 3 bases short, with 17 bases between. Germline CDR1 and CDR2: MDHEN and SYDVKM.

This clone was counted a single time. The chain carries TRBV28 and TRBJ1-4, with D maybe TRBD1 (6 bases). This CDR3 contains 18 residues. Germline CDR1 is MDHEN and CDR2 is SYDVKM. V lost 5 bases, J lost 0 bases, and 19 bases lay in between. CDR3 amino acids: CASSMDRDGMATNEKLFF. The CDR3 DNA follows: TGTGCCAGCAGTATGGACAGAGACGGGATGGCAACTAATGAAAAACTGTTTTTT.

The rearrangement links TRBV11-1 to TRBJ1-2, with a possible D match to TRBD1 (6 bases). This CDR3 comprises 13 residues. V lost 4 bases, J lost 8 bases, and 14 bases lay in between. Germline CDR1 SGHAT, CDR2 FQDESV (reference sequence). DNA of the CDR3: TGTGCCAGCAGCTCCAGGACAGATGGGGGCTACACCTTC. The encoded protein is CASSSRTDGGYTF.

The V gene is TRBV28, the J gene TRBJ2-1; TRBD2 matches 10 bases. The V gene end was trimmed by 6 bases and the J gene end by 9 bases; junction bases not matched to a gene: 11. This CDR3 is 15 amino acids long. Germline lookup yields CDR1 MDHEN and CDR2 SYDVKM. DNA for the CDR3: TGTGCCAGCAGACCCAGCGGGGGGGCCGTCAGTGAGCAGTTCTTC. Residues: CASRPSGGAVSEQFF.

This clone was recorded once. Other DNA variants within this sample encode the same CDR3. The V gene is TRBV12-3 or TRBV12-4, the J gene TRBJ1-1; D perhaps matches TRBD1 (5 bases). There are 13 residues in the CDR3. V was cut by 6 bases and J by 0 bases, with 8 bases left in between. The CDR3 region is CASSRQLNTEAFF. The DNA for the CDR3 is TGTGCCAGCAGCCGACAGTTGAACACTGAAGCTTTCTTT.

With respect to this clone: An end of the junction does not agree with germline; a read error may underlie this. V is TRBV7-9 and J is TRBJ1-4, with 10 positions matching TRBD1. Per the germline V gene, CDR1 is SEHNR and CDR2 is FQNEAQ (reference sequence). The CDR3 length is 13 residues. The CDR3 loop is CASSLRQGAGGVF. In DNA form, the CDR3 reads TGTGCCAGCAGCCTCCGACAGGGGGCAGGCGGTGTTTTT.

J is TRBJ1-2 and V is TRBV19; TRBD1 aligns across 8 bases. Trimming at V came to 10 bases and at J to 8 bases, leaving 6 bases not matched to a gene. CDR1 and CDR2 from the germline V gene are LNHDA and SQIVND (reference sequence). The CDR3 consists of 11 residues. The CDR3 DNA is TGTGCCACCCAGGGGGCGCCGGGCTACACCTTC. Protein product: CATQGAPGYTF.

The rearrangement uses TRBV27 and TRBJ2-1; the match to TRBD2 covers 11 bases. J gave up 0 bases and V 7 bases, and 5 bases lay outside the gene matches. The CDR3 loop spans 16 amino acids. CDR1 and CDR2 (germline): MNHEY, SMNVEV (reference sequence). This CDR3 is CASKLAGASSYNEQFF. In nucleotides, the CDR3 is TGTGCCAGCAAACTAGCGGGGGCCAGCTCCTACAATGAGCAGTTCTTC.

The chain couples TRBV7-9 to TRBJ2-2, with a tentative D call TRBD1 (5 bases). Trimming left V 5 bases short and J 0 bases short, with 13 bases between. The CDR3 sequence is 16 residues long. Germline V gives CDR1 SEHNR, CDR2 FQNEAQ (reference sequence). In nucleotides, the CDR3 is TGTGCCAGCAGCGCGGTAAAGGGGTCGAACACCGGGGAGCTGTTTTTT. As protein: CASSAVKGSNTGELFF.

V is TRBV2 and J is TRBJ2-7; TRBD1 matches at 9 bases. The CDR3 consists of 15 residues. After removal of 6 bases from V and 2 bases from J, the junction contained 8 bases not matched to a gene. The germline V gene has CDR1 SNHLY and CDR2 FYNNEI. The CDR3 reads CASSVDRGNAYEQYF. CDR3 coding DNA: TGTGCCAGCAGCGTGGACAGGGGAAACGCCTACGAGCAGTACTTC.

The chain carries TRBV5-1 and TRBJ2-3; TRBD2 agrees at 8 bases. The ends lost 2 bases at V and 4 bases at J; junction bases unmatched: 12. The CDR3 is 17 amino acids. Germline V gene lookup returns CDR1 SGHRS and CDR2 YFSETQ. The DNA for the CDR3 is TGCGCCAGCAGCTTTTCGTATCGGGGGGGCGGTGCAGATACGCAGTATTTT. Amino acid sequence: CASSFSYRGGGADTQYF.

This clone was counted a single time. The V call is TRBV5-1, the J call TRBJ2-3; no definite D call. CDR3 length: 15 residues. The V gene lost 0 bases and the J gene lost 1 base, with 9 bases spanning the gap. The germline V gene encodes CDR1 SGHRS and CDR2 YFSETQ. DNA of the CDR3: TGCGCCAGCAGCTTGGACGTAGATGGCACAGATACGCAGTATTTT. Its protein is CASSLDVDGTDTQYF.

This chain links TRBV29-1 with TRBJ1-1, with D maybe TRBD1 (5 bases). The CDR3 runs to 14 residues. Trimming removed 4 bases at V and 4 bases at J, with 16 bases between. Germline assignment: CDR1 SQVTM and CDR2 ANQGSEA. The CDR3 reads CSVASGLRGTEAFF. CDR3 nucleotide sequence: TGCAGCGTTGCCTCGGGACTCCGAGGCACTGAAGCTTTCTTT.

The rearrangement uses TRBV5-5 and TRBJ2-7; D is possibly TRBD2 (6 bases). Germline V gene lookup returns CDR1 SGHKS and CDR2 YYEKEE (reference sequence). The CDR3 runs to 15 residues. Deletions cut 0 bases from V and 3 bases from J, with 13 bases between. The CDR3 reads CASSLAGGPFYEQYF. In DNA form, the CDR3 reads TGTGCCAGCAGCTTGGCCGGGGGACCCTTCTACGAGCAGTACTTC.

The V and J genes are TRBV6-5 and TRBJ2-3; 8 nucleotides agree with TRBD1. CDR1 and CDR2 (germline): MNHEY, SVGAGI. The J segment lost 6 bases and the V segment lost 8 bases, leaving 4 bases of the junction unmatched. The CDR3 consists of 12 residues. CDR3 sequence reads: CASQTGDDTQYF. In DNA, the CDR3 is TGTGCCAGCCAGACAGGGGACGATACGCAGTATTTT.

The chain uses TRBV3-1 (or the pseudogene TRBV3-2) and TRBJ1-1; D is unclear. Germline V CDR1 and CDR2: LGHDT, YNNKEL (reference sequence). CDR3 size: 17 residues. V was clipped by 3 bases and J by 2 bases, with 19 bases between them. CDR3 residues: CASSHSAFHLRNTEAFF. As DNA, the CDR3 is TGTGCCAGCAGCCACTCCGCATTCCACCTACGAAACACTGAAGCTTTCTTT.

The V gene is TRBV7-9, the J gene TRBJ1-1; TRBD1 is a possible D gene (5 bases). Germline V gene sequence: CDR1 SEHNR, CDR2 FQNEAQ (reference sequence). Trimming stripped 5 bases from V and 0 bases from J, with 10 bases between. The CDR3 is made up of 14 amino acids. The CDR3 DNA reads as TGTGCCAGCAGCCAGGGACTCATGAACACTGAAGCTTTCTTT. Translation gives CASSQGLMNTEAFF.

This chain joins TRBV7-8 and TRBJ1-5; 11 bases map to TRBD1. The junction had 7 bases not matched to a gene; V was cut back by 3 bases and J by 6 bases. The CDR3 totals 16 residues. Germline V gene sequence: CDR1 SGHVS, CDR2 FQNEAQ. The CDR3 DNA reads TGTGCCAGCAGCTTGAGGACAGGGGGCGATGTTCAGCCCCAGCATTTT. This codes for CASSLRTGGDVQPQHF.

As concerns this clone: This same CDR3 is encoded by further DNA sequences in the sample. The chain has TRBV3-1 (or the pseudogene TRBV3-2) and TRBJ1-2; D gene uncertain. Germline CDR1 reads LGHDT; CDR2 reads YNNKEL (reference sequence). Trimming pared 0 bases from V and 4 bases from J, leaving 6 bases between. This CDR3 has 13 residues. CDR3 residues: CASSQDRAYGYTF. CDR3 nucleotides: TGTGCCAGCAGCCAAGATCGCGCCTATGGCTACACCTTC.